A few counts support the clone carrying this T cell receptor (beta chain). Its matching antigen is unknown. Using its own MiXCR run on the 5' RACE reads, TCRdb lists one record per CDR3 protein. This sample yields hundreds of thousands of distinct CDR3 sequences, of which roughly 13% are seen a single time; around 9.5% belongs to the top ten. This record belongs to a study of identical twins. The germline V gene encodes CDR1 DFQATT and CDR2 SNEGSKA (reference sequence). After removal of 2 bases from V and 5 bases from J, the junction contained 4 bases not matched to a gene. This CDR3 comprises 13 residues. Study observations and caveats: Insertions ran lower in abundant cord blood beta clonotypes, though not in memory repertoires. Potential partial confounding of zero-insertion analyses by invariant MAIT and iNKT cells was noted.

The TCR originated in a young woman in good health. Sequences were obtained from memory (CD45RO+) T cells sorted from blood. V is TRBV20-1 and J is TRBJ2-5; 8 bases agree with TRBD1. CDR3 sequence (DNA): TGCAGTGCTAGACCAGGGGGCGGGGAGACCCAGTACTTC. Translation: CSARPGGGETQYF.